This T cell receptor (beta chain) was recorded in a study of monozygotic twins with inflammatory bowel disease. Turning to this clonotype: Its antigen is as yet unknown.

This CDR3 has 19 residues. The germline V gene has CDR1 MGHRA and CDR2 YSYEKL. From the 5' RACE reads, TCRdb lists one entry per CDR3 protein and no DNA. The listing records around 190,000 distinct CDR3 sequences. Findings and limits, study-wide: Those with IBD had lower TCRbeta diversity (inverse Simpson) than their healthy co-twins did.

The sample taken for sequencing was blood. The receptor's source is a human donor with ulcerative colitis or Crohn's disease, or a healthy co-twin of an affected twin (not recorded which). The chain has TRBV4-1 and TRBJ2-1; TCRdb reports TRBD2, a call that lacks DNA to check it against. CDR3: CASSQDPGFGRGARDEQFF.